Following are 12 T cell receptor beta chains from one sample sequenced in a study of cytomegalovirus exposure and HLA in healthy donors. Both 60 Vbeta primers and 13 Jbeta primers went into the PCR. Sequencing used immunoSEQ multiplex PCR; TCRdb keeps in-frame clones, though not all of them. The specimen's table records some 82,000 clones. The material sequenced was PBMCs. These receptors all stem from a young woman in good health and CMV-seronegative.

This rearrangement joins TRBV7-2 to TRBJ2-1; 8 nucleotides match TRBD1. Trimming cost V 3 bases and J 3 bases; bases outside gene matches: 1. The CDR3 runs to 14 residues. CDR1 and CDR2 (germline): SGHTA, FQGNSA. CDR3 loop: CASSFGQGYNEQFF. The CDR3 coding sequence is TGTGCCAGCAGCTTTGGACAGGGCTACAATGAGCAGTTCTTC.

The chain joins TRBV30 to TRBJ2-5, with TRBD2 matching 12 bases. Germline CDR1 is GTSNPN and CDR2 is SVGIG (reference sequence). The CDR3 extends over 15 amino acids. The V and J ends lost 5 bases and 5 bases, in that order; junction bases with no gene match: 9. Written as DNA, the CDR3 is TGTGCCTGGCGCTTCACTAGCGGGAGGACCGAGACCCAGTACTTC. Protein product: CAWRFTSGRTETQYF.

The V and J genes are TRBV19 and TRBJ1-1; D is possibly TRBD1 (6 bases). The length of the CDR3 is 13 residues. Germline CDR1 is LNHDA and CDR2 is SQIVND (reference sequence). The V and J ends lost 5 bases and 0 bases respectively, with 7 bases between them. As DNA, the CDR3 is TGTGCCAGTAGTCCAGGGGTGAACACTGAAGCTTTCTTT. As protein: CASSPGVNTEAFF.

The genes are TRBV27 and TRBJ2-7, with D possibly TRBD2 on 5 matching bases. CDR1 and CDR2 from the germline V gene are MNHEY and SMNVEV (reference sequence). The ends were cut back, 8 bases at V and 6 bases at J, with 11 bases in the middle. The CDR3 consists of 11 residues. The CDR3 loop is CASRLAGEQYF. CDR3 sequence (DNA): TGTGCCAGCCGCCTGGCGGGCGAGCAGTACTTC.

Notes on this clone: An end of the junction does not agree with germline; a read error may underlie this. The CDR3 coding sequence is TGCGCCAGCAGCCAAGAAGGCAATAGCAATCAGCACCAGCATTTT. Encoded protein: CASSQEGNSNQHQHF. The chain joins TRBV4-1 to TRBJ1-5; D remains unclear. CDR3 length equals 15 residues. Germline-derived CDR1 and CDR2 are MGHRA and YSYEKL.

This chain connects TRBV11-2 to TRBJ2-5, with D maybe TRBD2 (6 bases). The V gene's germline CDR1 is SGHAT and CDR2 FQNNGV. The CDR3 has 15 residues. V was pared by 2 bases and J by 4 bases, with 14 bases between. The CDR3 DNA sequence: TGTGCCAGCAGCTTATCCGGTGCGGGATCAGAGACCCAGTACTTC. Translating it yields CASSLSGAGSETQYF.

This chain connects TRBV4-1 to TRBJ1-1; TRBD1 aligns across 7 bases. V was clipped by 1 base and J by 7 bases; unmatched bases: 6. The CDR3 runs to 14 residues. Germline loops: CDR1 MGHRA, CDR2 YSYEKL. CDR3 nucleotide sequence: TGCGCCAGCAGCCAAGCCCCAGGGGGTGATGAAGCTTTCTTT. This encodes CASSQAPGGDEAFF.

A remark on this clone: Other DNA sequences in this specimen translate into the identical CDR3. The CDR3 sequence is CASRRGQVNSPLHF. The CDR3, as DNA: TGTGCCAGCAGACGGGGACAGGTTAATTCACCCCTCCACTTT. The V and J genes are TRBV28 and TRBJ1-6, with TRBD1 identical over 8 bases. The CDR3 extends over 14 amino acids. Germline CDR1 is MDHEN and CDR2 is SYDVKM. Trimming took 6 bases from V and 6 from J; bases not matched to a gene: 4. The entire variable domain, with the rest obtained from reference TRBV28 and TRBJ1-6, is as follows: DVKVTQSSRYLVKRTGEKVFLECVQDMDHENMFWYRQDPGLGLRLIYFSYDVKMKEKGDIPEGYSVSREKKERFSLILESASTNQTSMYLCASRRGQVNSPLHFGNGTRLTVT.

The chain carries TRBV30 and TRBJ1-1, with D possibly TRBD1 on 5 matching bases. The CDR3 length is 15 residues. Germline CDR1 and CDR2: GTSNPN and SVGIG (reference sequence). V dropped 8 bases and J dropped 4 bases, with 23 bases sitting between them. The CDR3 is CAGTTGQGGVTEAFF. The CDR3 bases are TGTGCCGGGACCACCGGGCAGGGTGGGGTCACTGAAGCTTTCTTT.

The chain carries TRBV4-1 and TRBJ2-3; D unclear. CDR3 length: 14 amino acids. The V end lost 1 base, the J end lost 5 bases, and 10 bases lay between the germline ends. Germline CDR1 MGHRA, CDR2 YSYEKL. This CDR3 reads CASSQVSVVDTQYF. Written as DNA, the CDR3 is TGCGCCAGCAGCCAAGTATCGGTCGTAGATACGCAGTATTTT.

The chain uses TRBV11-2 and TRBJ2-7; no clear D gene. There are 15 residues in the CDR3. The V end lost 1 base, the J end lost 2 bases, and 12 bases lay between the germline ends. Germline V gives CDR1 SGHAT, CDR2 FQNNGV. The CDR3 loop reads CASSLGLYQTYEQYF. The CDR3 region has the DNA TGTGCCAGCAGCTTAGGGTTGTACCAGACCTACGAGCAGTACTTC.

CDR3: CASSIQGEKLFF. CDR3 nucleotides: TGTGCCAGTAGTATCCAGGGAGAAAAACTGTTTTTT. This rearrangement joins TRBV19 to TRBJ1-4, with a weak D call TRBD1 (5 bases). In germline, CDR1 is LNHDA, CDR2 SQIVND (reference sequence). V lost 3 bases, J lost 8 bases, and 7 bases lay in between. CDR3 size: 12 residues.